Below, one T cell receptor beta chain is given with its context. The antigen is not known. The germline CDR1 and CDR2 sequences are SGDLS and YYNGEE. Losses at the gene ends were 0 bases for V and 3 bases for J; bases not matched to a gene: 3. The CDR3 loop spans 16 amino acids. The primer mix had 60 Vbeta and 13 Jbeta primers. Here immunoSEQ multiplex PCR was the method, and the copy in TCRdb shows in-frame clones only, minus some. The table lists some 40,000 clones, 60% to 70% of them singletons. The data were taken from a study of cytomegalovirus exposure and HLA in healthy donors. In nominal health when sampled, donors likely had unrecorded immune exposures nonetheless. Findings and caveats of the study: While the bulk of TCR sequences proved rare, some public TCRs turned up in many donors. TCR beta V segments were, for the most part, productive about 87% or about 30% of the time in an earlier analysis. Likely technical artifact: a cluster of highly shared sequence variants.

The chain has TRBV9 and TRBJ1-3; 10 bases fit TRBD1. Sequencing was carried out using PBMCs. This TCR was recovered from a man aged 55-75 years in good health and CMV-seropositive. CDR3 protein: CASSVEDRGSGNTIYF. CDR3 DNA: TGTGCCAGCAGCGTAGAGGACAGGGGGAGTGGAAACACCATATATTTT.